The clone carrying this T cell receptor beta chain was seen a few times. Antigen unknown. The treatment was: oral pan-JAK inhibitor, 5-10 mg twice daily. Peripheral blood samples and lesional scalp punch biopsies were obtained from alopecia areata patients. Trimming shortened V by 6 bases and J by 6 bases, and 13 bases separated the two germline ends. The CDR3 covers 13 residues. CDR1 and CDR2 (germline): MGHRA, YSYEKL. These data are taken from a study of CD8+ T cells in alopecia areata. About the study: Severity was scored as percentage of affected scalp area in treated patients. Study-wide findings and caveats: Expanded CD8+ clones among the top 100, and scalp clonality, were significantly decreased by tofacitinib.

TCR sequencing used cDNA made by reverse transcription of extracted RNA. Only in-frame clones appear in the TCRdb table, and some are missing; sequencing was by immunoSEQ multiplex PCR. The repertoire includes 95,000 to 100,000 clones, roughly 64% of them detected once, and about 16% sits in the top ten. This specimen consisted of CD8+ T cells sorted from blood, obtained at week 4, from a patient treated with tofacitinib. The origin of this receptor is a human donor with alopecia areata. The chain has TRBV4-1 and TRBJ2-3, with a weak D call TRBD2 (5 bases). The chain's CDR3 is CASSVASSDTQYF. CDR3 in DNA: TGCGCCAGCAGTGTGGCTAGCAGTGATACGCAGTATTTT.